This TCR beta chain derives from a study of blood T cell repertoires in COVID-19. Generated by immunoSEQ multiplex PCR, the TCRdb table keeps only in-frame clones and is missing some. The sample includes about 66,000 clones, about 90% seen only once; the top ten take approximately 7.5%. CDR1 and CDR2 from the germline V gene are SGHTA and FQGTGA. This CDR3 spans 15 amino acids. This clone was detected a few times. One end of the junction does not line up with germline, which may come from a read error. The J gene is TRBJ2-2, the V gene TRBV7-3; TRBD2 is a possible D gene (6 bases). The TCR originated in a human donor in a cohort sampled during active COVID-19. The sequenced sample consisted of peripheral blood. The CDR3 loop is CASSSVEGPTRELFF. DNA for the CDR3: TGTGCCAGCAGCTCCGTGGAGGGCCCCACCCGGGAGCTGTTTTTT. The whole variable domain, filled in from reference TRBV7-3 and TRBJ2-2, reads GAGVSQTPSNKVTEKGKYVELRCDPISGHTALYWYRQSLGQGPEFLIYFQGTGAADDSGLPNDRFFAVRPEGSVSTLKIQRTERGDSAVYLCASSSVEGPTRELFFGEGSRLTVL.